These 12 T cell receptor beta chains came from one sample sequenced in a study of T cells in Graves' hyperthyroidism and ophthalmopathy. RNA transcripts gave rise to amplified TCR beta CDR3 regions. With the HTBI primer set, the TCR CDR3 went through a first round of RT-PCR. Each CDR3 protein gets one entry after TCRdb re-called the multiplex PCR reads with MiXCR. The profile shows some 490,000 distinct CDR3 sequences, approximately 23% of them singletons. Material for sequencing was blood. The receptors shown here come from a woman in her 70s with Graves' ophthalmopathy.

This clonotype was counted at least ten times. The chain carries TRBV6-2 or TRBV6-3 and TRBJ2-7; 15 positions match TRBD2. Germline V lookup: CDR1 MNHEY, CDR2 SVGEGT. With 5 bases clipped from V and 3 bases from J, the junction kept 5 bases outside the gene matches. There are 16 residues in the CDR3. The CDR3 nucleotides read TGTGCCAGCAGTAGGGGACTAGCGGGAGGTATCTACGAGCAGTACTTC. Its translation is CASSRGLAGGIYEQYF.

This clonotype was observed many times. The J gene is TRBJ2-3, the V gene TRBV5-1; TRBD1 matches 8 bases. Unmatched junction bases numbered 1, after V lost 1 base and J lost 3 bases. The CDR3 length is 14 residues. CDR1 is SGHRS, CDR2 YFSETQ, per germline. This CDR3 is CASSLRTGTDTQYF. In DNA, the CDR3 is TGCGCCAGCAGCTTGAGGACAGGGACAGATACGCAGTATTTT.

This clonotype appeared many times. The chain joins TRBV2 to TRBJ2-3; D possibly matches TRBD1 or TRBD2 (5 bases each). This CDR3 contains 11 residues. Germline CDR1 SNHLY, CDR2 FYNNEI. V was clipped by 5 bases and J by 10 bases, with 10 bases between them. The CDR3 nucleotides read TGTGCCAGCAGTTCCGGGACGGCGCAGTATTTT. Translation gives CASSSGTAQYF.

The V and J genes are TRBV28 and TRBJ2-2, with 12 bases aligning to TRBD2. The CDR3 runs 14 residues. The J segment lost 5 bases and the V segment lost 9 bases, leaving 4 bases of the junction unmatched. Germline assignment: CDR1 MDHEN and CDR2 SYDVKM. CDR3 amino acids: CASLAGGRTGELFF. CDR3 nucleotide sequence: TGTGCCAGTCTAGCGGGAGGGCGAACCGGGGAGCTGTTTTTT.

This clonotype turned up a few times. The chain recombines TRBV20-1 with TRBJ2-5; 11 positions agree with TRBD2. The V gene end was trimmed by 8 bases and the J gene end by 7 bases; junction bases not matched to a gene: 12. This CDR3 region has 14 residues. Germline values: CDR1 DFQATT, CDR2 SNEGSKA (reference sequence). The CDR3 loop reads CSTSTSGSARTQYF. The CDR3 nucleotides read TGCAGTACCTCAACTAGCGGGAGCGCGAGGACCCAGTACTTC.

The gene calls are TRBV11-1 and TRBJ2-6, with a possible D match to TRBD2 (5 bases). Germline CDR1 is SGHAT and CDR2 is FQDESV (reference sequence). V was trimmed by 3 bases and J by 2 bases, leaving 8 bases between them. The CDR3 loop spans 15 amino acids. CDR3 sequence reads: CASSLSGAGANVLTF. Here the CDR3 DNA reads TGTGCCAGCAGCTTGTCCGGGGCTGGGGCCAACGTCCTGACTTTC.

The chain couples TRBV18 to TRBJ2-7; no reliable D call. The CDR3 covers 15 residues. Per germline, CDR1 KGHSH and CDR2 LQKENI. Trimming left V 6 bases short and J 3 bases short, with 18 bases between. The CDR3 spells CASSASARDLYEQYF. CDR3 bases: TGTGCCAGCTCCGCTTCGGCCAGAGACCTCTACGAGCAGTACTTC.

This clonotype was observed a few times. This sequence joins TRBV6-1 and TRBJ2-6; D is unclear. The CDR3 loop spans 14 amino acids. Germline V gene data show CDR1 as MNHNS and CDR2 as SASEGT. The ends were cut back, 2 bases at V and 4 bases at J, with 6 bases in the middle. CDR3: CASSETVGANVLTF. The CDR3 DNA sequence: TGTGCCAGCAGTGAAACGGTGGGGGCCAACGTCCTGACTTTC.

The table lists this clonotype with many counts. The J gene is TRBJ2-7, the V gene TRBV2, with D possibly TRBD1 on 6 matching bases. The CDR3 covers 13 residues. Germline-derived CDR1 and CDR2 are SNHLY and FYNNEI. V lost 5 bases and J 6 bases, leaving 14 bases between the germline ends. CDR3 DNA: TGTGCCAGCAGTCGAGACCCAGGGGCCGAGCAGTACTTC. It yields the protein CASSRDPGAEQYF.

This clonotype has just a few counts. V gene TRBV11-2 combines with J gene TRBJ2-7; a weak D match, TRBD1 (8 bases). This CDR3 contains 14 residues. Trimming took 7 bases from V and 2 from J, leaving 15 bases between them. CDR1 is SGHAT and CDR2 is FQNNGV in the germline V gene. This chain's CDR3 is CASTGGTGAYEQYF. The CDR3, as DNA: TGTGCCAGCACCGGGGGGACAGGTGCCTACGAGCAGTACTTC. Variable domain in full (rest from reference TRBV11-2 and TRBJ2-7): EAGVAQSPRYKIIEKRQSVAFWCNPISGHATLYWYQQILGQGPKLLIQFQNNGVVDDSQLPKDRFSAERLKGVDSTLKIQPAKLEDSAVYLCASTGGTGAYEQYFGPGTRLTVT.

This clonotype turned up a few times. The V gene is TRBV30, the J gene TRBJ2-1, with TRBD2 matching 9 bases. The V gene end was trimmed by 7 bases and the J gene end by 9 bases; junction bases not matched to a gene: 10. This CDR3 is built from 13 residues. CDR1 GTSNPN and CDR2 SVGIG come from the germline V gene (reference sequence). The CDR3: CASSGRRLSEQFF. CDR3 DNA: TGTGCCTCGAGCGGGAGGCGCTTGAGTGAGCAGTTCTTC.

The rearrangement joins TRBV2 to TRBJ2-2; weak D call: TRBD2 (8 bases). V dropped 9 bases and J dropped 6 bases, with 23 bases sitting between them. The CDR3 extends over 16 amino acids. Germline CDR1 SNHLY, CDR2 FYNNEI. For the CDR3, the DNA is TGTGCCAGTCTATCTTACGGGACAGCGGGGGCCGGGGAGCTGTTTTTT. Translated, it gives CASLSYGTAGAGELFF.